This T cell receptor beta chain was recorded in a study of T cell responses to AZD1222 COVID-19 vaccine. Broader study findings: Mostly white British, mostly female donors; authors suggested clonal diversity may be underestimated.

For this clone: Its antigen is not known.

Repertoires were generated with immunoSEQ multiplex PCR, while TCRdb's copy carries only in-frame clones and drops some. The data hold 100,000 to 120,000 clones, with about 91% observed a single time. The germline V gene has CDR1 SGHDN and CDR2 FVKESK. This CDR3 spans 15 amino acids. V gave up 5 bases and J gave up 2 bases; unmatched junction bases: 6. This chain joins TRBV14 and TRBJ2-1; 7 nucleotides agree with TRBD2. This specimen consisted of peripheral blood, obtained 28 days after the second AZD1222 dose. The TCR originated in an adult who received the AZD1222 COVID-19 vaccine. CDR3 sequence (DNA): TGTGCCAGCAGCGTTAGCGGGCTTACCTACAATGAGCAGTTCTTC. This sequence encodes CASSVSGLTYNEQFF. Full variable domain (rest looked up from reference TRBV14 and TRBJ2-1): EAGVTQFPSHSVIEKGQTVTLRCDPISGHDNLYWYRRVMGKEIKFLLHFVKESKQDESGMPNNRFLAERTGGTYSTLKVQPAELEDSGVYFCASSVSGLTYNEQFFGPGTRLTVL.